The 9 T cell receptor beta chains below all came from one sample that was sequenced in a study of T cells in Graves' hyperthyroidism and ophthalmopathy. Researchers amplified the TCR beta CDR3 regions from RNA transcripts. HTBI primers were employed in a first-round RT-PCR of the TCR CDR3. TCRdb used MiXCR to reprocess the multiplex PCR reads, holding one entry per CDR3 protein. The sample yields around 450,000 distinct CDR3 sequences, approximately 15% seen once. Sequencing used blood. The receptors come from a young woman with Graves' hyperthyroidism.

This clonotype was counted ten times or more. The chain is built from TRBV6-1 and TRBJ2-5; a weak D match, TRBD1 (7 bases). Trimming removed 6 bases at V and 5 bases at J, with 22 bases between. Germline CDR1 MNHNS, CDR2 SASEGT. The CDR3 contains 16 residues. CDR3 sequence: CASSPLLEGAGETQYF. The CDR3 coding sequence is TGTGCCAGCAGCCCCCTCCTGGAGGGGGCAGGGGAGACCCAGTACTTC.

In its sample, this clonotype was seen many times. The genes are TRBV4-3 and TRBJ1-4; D ambiguous. Germline lookup yields CDR1 LGHNA and CDR2 YSLEER. Trimming removed 1 base from V and 7 bases from J, with 13 bases in between. The CDR3 has 15 residues. The DNA for the CDR3 is TGCGCCAGCAGCCAAGCACCCCGACGGACTGAAAAACTGTTTTTT. Its translation: CASSQAPRRTEKLFF.

The rearrangement joins TRBV20-1 to TRBJ2-2; D possibly matches TRBD1 or TRBD2 (5 bases each). V lost 6 bases, J lost 5 bases, and 10 bases lay in between. CDR3 size: 12 residues. Germline CDR1 DFQATT, CDR2 SNEGSKA (reference sequence). The CDR3 sequence: CSATGRTGELFF. CDR3 coding DNA: TGCAGTGCCACGGGACGTACCGGGGAGCTGTTTTTT.

This chain uses TRBV6-5 with TRBJ2-1; 10 bases match TRBD2. This CDR3 spans 15 amino acids. Germline trimming cut 1 base from V and 9 bases from J; bases unmatched to any gene: 6. Germline lookup yields CDR1 MNHEY and CDR2 SVGAGI. As DNA, the CDR3 is TGTGCCAGCAGTTACTTTGGGACTAGCGCCGGTGAGCAGTTCTTC. It encodes CASSYFGTSAGEQFF.

This clonotype came up many times. The chain carries TRBV7-3 and TRBJ2-3, with 12 positions matching TRBD2. The CDR3 is made up of 16 amino acids. The V gene's germline CDR1 is SGHTA and CDR2 FQGTGA. Germline trimming cut 5 bases from V and 0 bases from J; bases unmatched to any gene: 3. The CDR3 spells CASSSLAGGSTDTQYF. The CDR3 bases are TGTGCCAGCAGCAGTCTAGCGGGAGGGAGCACAGATACGCAGTATTTT. The full variable domain, in which reference TRBV7-3 and TRBJ2-3 provide the parts outside the CDR3, is GAGVSQTPSNKVTEKGKYVELRCDPISGHTALYWYRQSLGQGPEFLIYFQGTGAADDSGLPNDRFFAVRPEGSVSTLKIQRTERGDSAVYLCASSSLAGGSTDTQYFGPGTRLTVL.

The chain is built from TRBV6-5 and TRBJ1-2; possibly TRBD1 for D (5 bases). Trimming took off 0 bases at V and 4 bases at J, with 12 bases between the two ends. From germline, CDR1 is MNHEY and CDR2 SVGAGI. The CDR3 sequence is 15 residues long. The CDR3 here is CASSYSSTGGYGYTF. CDR3 nucleotides: TGTGCCAGCAGTTACTCGTCCACAGGTGGCTATGGCTACACCTTC.

This clonotype was seen only a few times. V and J are TRBV5-1 and TRBJ2-2, with TRBD2 matching 7 bases. The CDR3 spans 15 residues. Germline assignment: CDR1 SGHRS and CDR2 YFSETQ. J was trimmed by 2 bases and V by 3 bases; bases with no gene match: 4. The CDR3 here is CASSSRGSNTGELFF. The CDR3 DNA follows: TGCGCCAGCAGCTCACGCGGGAGCAACACCGGGGAGCTGTTTTTT. The full variable domain, rest sourced from reference TRBV5-1 and TRBJ2-2, is KAGVTQTPRYLIKTRGQQVTLSCSPISGHRSVSWYQQTPGQGLQFLFEYFSETQRNKGNFPGRFSGRQFSNSRSEMNVSTLELGDSALYLCASSSRGSNTGELFFGEGSRLTVL.

This clonotype was seen more than once but under ten times. V usage is TRBV27 and J usage is TRBJ2-2; 11 bases map to TRBD2. Germline V CDR1 and CDR2: MNHEY, SMNVEV (reference sequence). V shed 6 bases, J shed 6 bases, and the junction held 6 bases outside the gene matches. The CDR3 totals 15 residues. The CDR3 DNA reads as TGTGCCAGCAGCCTTAGCGGGAGGGCGGCCGGGGAGCTGTTTTTT. It specifies CASSLSGRAAGELFF.

This clonotype was recorded many times. The V and J genes are TRBV2 and TRBJ1-5, with D perhaps TRBD1 (5 bases). V was trimmed by 8 bases and J by 3 bases, leaving 23 bases between them. CDR3 length equals 17 residues. The V gene's germline CDR1 is SNHLY and CDR2 FYNNEI. The CDR3: CASDRTPTGGINQPQHF. CDR3 nucleotides: TGTGCCAGCGACCGAACCCCCACGGGGGGAATCAATCAGCCCCAGCATTTT.